The 15 T cell receptor beta chains listed next were all sequenced from one sample in a study of cytotoxic CD8 clonotypes in ibrutinib-treated CLL. Clones were sequenced by immunoSEQ multiplex PCR, and TCRdb holds only the in-frame ones, with some missing. The table records some 61,000 clones, roughly 72% of them present only once. The sample consisted of PBMCs, taken after 12 months of ibrutinib treatment. All receptors derive from a human donor with chronic lymphocytic leukemia.

The chain couples TRBV7-3 to TRBJ1-1; tentatively, D is TRBD1 (5 bases). V was cut by 2 bases and J by 1 base, with 14 bases left in between. Germline values: CDR1 SGHTA, CDR2 FQGTGA. The CDR3 consists of 16 residues. The CDR3 DNA reads as TGTGCCAGCAGCTTAGGGGCCTCATCGGCGAACACTGAAGCTTTCTTT. This codes for CASSLGASSANTEAFF.

This clone turned up a few times. The chain is built from TRBV14 and TRBJ1-6, with unresolved D. The CDR3 is 13 residues long. Trimming pared 0 bases from V and 10 bases from J, leaving 7 bases between. Germline loops: CDR1 SGHDN, CDR2 FVKESK. The CDR3 region has the DNA TGTGCCAGCAGCCAAGATCTCGGATCACCCCTCCACTTT. Translated: CASSQDLGSPLHF.

DNA of the CDR3: TGTGCCAGCCGATTTTGGGACAGGCCTAATTCACCCCTCCACTTT. This codes for CASRFWDRPNSPLHF. V usage is TRBV27 and J usage is TRBJ1-6, with 8 bases aligning to TRBD1. The V and J ends lost 8 bases and 6 bases, in that order; junction bases with no gene match: 9. Germline loops: CDR1 MNHEY, CDR2 SMNVEV (reference sequence). This CDR3 has 15 residues.

This clone is labeled as medium-sized. The rearrangement joins TRBV4-1 to TRBJ1-5; 9 bases fit TRBD1. Germline V gene lookup returns CDR1 MGHRA and CDR2 YSYEKL. The CDR3 loop spans 17 amino acids. V shed 4 bases, J shed 7 bases, and the junction held 14 bases outside the gene matches. The DNA for the CDR3 is TGCGCCAGCAGCCCCCTCCTAGGGACAGGGTTCCAACAGCCCCAGCATTTT. Its protein product is CASSPLLGTGFQQPQHF.

The CDR3 coding sequence is TGCGCCAGCAGCGGCTGGGACAGACAAGAGACCCAGTACTTC. Amino acid sequence: CASSGWDRQETQYF. The chain has TRBV5-1 and TRBJ2-5; TRBD1 matches 7 bases. Germline lookup yields CDR1 SGHRS and CDR2 YFSETQ. CDR3 length: 14 residues. The J segment lost 2 bases and the V segment lost 4 bases, leaving 5 bases of the junction unmatched.

This chain uses TRBV27 with TRBJ1-2, with D perhaps TRBD1 (5 bases). The V gene's germline CDR1 is MNHEY and CDR2 SMNVEV (reference sequence). V was trimmed by 2 bases and J by 4 bases, leaving 8 bases between them. The CDR3 extends over 13 amino acids. CDR3 loop: CASSLRGSYGYTF. The CDR3 region has the DNA TGTGCCAGCAGTTTAAGGGGTTCCTATGGCTACACCTTC.

For the CDR3, the DNA is TGCGCCAGCAGCCAAGGGACAGGGGATTACAATGAGCAGTTCTTC. Residues: CASSQGTGDYNEQFF. The genes are TRBV4-1 and TRBJ2-1; 9 bases are a match to TRBD1. The CDR3 runs to 15 residues. Trimming took 1 base from V and 4 from J; bases not matched to a gene: 2. Germline CDR1 is MGHRA and CDR2 is YSYEKL.

This chain links TRBV12-5 with TRBJ2-2; no clear D. Germline CDR1 LGHNT, CDR2 FRNRAP. This CDR3 comprises 12 residues. Trimming stripped 8 bases from V and 3 bases from J, with 7 bases between. The CDR3 coding sequence is TGTGCTAGTCGACTCGACACCGGGGAGCTGTTTTTT. Translated, it gives CASRLDTGELFF.

The CDR3 DNA reads as TGTGCCAGCTCAACCGGGACCAAAAACATTCAGTACTTC. Its protein is CASSTGTKNIQYF. The genes are TRBV25-1 and TRBJ2-4, with a possible D match to TRBD2 (5 bases). Germline-derived CDR1 and CDR2 are MGHDK and SYGVNS. The CDR3 has 13 amino acids. V lost 8 bases, J lost 2 bases, and 10 bases lay in between.

The V and J genes are TRBV10-2 and TRBJ1-1; the D is unclear. V was cut by 2 bases and J by 5 bases, with 15 bases left in between. The CDR3 is 15 amino acids. The germline V gene has CDR1 WSHSY and CDR2 SAAADI. Here the CDR3 reads CASSENGSPGTEAFF. CDR3 sequence (DNA): TGCGCCAGCAGTGAGAACGGCTCCCCGGGGACTGAAGCTTTCTTT.

This chain uses TRBV28 with TRBJ2-4; 10 bases are a match to TRBD1. This CDR3 contains 17 residues. V lost 2 bases and J lost 2; bases outside the gene matches: 6. CDR1 and CDR2 (germline): MDHEN, SYDVKM. CDR3 in DNA: TGTGCCAGCAGTTTACCGCGGACAGGGGGGCCCAAAAACATTCAGTACTTC. As protein: CASSLPRTGGPKNIQYF.

This clone was picked up one time. The chain employs TRBV5-4 and TRBJ2-3; TRBD2 aligns across 10 bases. CDR3 size: 15 residues. The V gene end was trimmed by 5 bases and the J gene end by 1 base; junction bases not matched to a gene: 4. Germline V gene sequence: CDR1 SGHNT, CDR2 YYREEE (reference sequence). As DNA, the CDR3 is TGTGCCAGCAGAAGCGGGACTAGCGGCACAGATACGCAGTATTTT. This translates into CASRSGTSGTDTQYF.

The genes are TRBV5-1 and TRBJ2-5; D is possibly TRBD2 (7 bases). CDR1 and CDR2 (germline): SGHRS, YFSETQ. The V end was cut by 2 bases, the J end by 1 base, with 12 bases between. The CDR3 has 15 amino acids. CDR3 region: CASSFLGGPQETQYF. The CDR3 coding sequence is TGCGCCAGCAGCTTCCTCGGGGGGCCCCAAGAGACCCAGTACTTC. The whole variable domain, filled in from reference TRBV5-1 and TRBJ2-5, reads KAGVTQTPRYLIKTRGQQVTLSCSPISGHRSVSWYQQTPGQGLQFLFEYFSETQRNKGNFPGRFSGRQFSNSRSEMNVSTLELGDSALYLCASSFLGGPQETQYFGPGTRLLVL.

Only a few counts were recorded for this clone. This rearrangement joins TRBV4-1 to TRBJ1-2; D is perhaps TRBD1 (5 bases). This CDR3 is built from 15 residues. V shed 0 bases and J shed 6 bases, with 14 bases lying between them. CDR1 MGHRA and CDR2 YSYEKL come from the germline V gene. This chain's CDR3 is CASSQEPRGADGYTF. CDR3 DNA sequence: TGCGCCAGCAGCCAAGAGCCACGAGGGGCGGATGGCTACACCTTC.

The J gene is TRBJ1-1, the V gene TRBV27, with D maybe TRBD1 (6 bases). The ends were cut back, 5 bases at V and 0 bases at J, with 16 bases in the middle. Germline V gives CDR1 MNHEY, CDR2 SMNVEV (reference sequence). CDR3 length equals 16 residues. The CDR3 protein is CASSLRGGRMNTEAFF. In DNA form, the CDR3 reads TGTGCCAGCAGTCTAAGGGGGGGACGGATGAACACTGAAGCTTTCTTT.